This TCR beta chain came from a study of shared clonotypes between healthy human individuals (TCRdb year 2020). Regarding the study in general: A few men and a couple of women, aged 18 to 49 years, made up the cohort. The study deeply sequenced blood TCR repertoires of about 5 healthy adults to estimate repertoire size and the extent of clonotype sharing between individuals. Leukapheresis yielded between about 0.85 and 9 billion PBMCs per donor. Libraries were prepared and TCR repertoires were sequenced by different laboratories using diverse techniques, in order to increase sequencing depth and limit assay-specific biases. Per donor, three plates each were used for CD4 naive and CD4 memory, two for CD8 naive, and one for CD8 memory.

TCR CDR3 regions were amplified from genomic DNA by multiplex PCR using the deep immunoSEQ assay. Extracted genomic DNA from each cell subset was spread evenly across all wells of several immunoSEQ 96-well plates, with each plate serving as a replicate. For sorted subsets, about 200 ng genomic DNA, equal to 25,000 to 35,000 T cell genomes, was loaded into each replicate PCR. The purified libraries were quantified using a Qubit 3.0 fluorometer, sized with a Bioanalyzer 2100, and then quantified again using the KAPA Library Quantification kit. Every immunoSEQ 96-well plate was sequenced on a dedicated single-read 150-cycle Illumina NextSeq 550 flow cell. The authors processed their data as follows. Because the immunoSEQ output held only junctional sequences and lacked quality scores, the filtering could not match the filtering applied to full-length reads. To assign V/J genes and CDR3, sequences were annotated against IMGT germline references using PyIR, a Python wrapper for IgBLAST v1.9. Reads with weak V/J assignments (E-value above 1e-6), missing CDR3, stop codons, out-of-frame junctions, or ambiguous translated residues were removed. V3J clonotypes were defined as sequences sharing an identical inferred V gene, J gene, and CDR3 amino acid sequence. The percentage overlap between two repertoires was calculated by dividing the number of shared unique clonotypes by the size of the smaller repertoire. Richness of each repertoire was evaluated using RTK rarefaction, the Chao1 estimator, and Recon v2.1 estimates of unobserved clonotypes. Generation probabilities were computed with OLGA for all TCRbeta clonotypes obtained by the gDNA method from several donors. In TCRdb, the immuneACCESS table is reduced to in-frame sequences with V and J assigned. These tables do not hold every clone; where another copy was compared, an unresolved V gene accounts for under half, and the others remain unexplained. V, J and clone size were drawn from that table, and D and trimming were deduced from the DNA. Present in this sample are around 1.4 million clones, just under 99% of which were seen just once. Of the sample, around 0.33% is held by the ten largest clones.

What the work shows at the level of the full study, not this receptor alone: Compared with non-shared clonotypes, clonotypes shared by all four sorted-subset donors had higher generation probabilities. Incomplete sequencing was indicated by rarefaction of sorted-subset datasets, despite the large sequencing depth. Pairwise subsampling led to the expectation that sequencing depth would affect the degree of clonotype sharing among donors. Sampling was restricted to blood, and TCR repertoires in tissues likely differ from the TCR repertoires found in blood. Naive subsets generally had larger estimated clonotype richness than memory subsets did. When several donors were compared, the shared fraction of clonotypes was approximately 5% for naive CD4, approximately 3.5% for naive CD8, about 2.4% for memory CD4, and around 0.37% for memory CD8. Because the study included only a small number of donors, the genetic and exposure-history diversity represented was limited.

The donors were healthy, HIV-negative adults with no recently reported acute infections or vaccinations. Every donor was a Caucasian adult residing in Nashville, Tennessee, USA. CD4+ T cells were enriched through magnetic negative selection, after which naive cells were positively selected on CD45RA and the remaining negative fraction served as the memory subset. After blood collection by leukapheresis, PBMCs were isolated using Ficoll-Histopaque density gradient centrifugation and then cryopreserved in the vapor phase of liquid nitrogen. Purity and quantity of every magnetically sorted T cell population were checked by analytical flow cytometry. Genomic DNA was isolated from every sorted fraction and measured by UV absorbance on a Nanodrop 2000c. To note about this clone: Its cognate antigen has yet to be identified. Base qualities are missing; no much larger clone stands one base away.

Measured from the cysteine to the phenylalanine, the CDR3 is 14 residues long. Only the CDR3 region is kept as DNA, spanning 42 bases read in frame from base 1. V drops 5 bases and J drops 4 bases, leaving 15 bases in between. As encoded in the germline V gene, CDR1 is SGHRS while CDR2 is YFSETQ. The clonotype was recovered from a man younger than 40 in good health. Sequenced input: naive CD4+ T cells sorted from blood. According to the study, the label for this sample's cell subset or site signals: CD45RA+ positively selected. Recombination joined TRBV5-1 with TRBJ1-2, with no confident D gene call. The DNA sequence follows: TGCGCCAGCAGAACGGATCGGGTTAGCTATGGCTACACCTTC. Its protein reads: CASRTDRVSYGYTF.